This T cell receptor beta chain was sequenced in a study of PD-1 blockade in classical Hodgkin lymphoma. Study-wide points: Baseline diversity in complete responders resembled that of newly diagnosed patients.

For this clone: Its target is not known.

The repertoire was sequenced with immunoSEQ multiplex PCR; TCRdb's copy has only in-frame clones and lacks some. The sample lists around 25,000 clones; roughly three quarters were seen once. With no exception, relapse followed autologous stem cell transplantation in all patients, and brentuximab vedotin exposure varied. Best response was recorded as complete response, partial response or progressive disease. From germline, CDR1 is KGHSH and CDR2 LQKENI. This CDR3 comprises 14 residues. V gave up 1 base and J gave up 6 bases, with 13 bases separating them. The material sequenced was peripheral blood mononuclear cells (PBMCs), taken at baseline. The sequence was obtained from a human donor with classical Hodgkin lymphoma. This chain links TRBV18 with TRBJ2-7; D might be TRBD2 (6 bases). For the CDR3, the DNA is TGTGCCAGCTCACCACGTGGGGGGTCGGGCGAGCAGTACTTC. It specifies CASSPRGGSGEQYF.